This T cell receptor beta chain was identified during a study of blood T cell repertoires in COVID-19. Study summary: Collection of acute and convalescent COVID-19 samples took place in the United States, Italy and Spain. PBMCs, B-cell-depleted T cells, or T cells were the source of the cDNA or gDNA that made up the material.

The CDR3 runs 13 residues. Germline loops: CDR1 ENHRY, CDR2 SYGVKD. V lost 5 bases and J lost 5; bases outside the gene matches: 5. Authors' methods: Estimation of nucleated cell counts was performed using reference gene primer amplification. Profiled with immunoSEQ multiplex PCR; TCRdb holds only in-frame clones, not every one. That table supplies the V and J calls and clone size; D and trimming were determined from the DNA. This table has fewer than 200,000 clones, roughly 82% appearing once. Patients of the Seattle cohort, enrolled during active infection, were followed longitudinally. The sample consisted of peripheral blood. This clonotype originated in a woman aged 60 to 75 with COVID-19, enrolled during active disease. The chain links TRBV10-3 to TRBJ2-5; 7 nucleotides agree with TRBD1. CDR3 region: CAISTGVEETQYF. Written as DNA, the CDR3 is TGTGCCATCAGTACAGGGGTTGAGGAGACCCAGTACTTC.